This paragraph covers one T cell receptor beta chain sequence. Repertoires were generated with immunoSEQ multiplex PCR, while TCRdb's copy carries only in-frame clones and drops some. This sample has approximately 1,500,000 clones; approximately 98% occur once, and the top ten carry around 0.47%. V lost 6 bases and J lost 9, with 11 bases in between. This CDR3 is built from 11 residues. Germline assignment: CDR1 MNHNS and CDR2 SASEGT. This sample is drawn from a study of shared clonotypes between healthy human individuals. The chain has TRBV6-1 and TRBJ2-5, with D maybe TRBD2 (6 bases). This clonotype originated in a man under 40 in good health. The sample consisted of naive CD4+ T cells sorted from blood. Subset given: CD45RA+ positively selected. The CDR3 DNA is TGTGCCAGCAGAACCGGCGGGGCCCAGTACTTC. Translating it yields CASRTGGAQYF.